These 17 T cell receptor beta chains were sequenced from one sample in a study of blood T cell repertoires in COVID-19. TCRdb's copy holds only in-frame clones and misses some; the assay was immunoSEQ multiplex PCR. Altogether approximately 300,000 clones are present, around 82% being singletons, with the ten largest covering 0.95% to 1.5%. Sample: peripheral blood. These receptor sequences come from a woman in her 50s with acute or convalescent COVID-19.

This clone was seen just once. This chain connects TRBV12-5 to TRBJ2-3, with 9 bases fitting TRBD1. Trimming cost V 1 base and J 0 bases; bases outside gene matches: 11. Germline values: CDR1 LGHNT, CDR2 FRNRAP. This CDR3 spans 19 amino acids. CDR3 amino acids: CASGLDTGGVGLSTDTQYF. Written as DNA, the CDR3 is TGTGCTAGTGGTTTGGATACAGGGGGCGTTGGACTGAGCACAGATACGCAGTATTTT.

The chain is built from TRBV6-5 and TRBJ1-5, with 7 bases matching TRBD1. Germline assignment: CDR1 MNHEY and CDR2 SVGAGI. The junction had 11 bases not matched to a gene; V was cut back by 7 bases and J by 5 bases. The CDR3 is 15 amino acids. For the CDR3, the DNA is TGTGCCAGCACCGATAGGGACAGTGGGTATCAGCCCCAGCATTTT. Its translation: CASTDRDSGYQPQHF.

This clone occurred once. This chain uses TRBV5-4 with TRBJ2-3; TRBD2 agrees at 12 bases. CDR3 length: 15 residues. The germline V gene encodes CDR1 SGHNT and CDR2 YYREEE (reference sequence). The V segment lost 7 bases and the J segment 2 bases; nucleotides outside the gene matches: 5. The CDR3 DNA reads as TGTGCCAGCGTTTCTAGCGGGGGGGCCACAGATACGCAGTATTTT. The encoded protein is CASVSSGGATDTQYF.

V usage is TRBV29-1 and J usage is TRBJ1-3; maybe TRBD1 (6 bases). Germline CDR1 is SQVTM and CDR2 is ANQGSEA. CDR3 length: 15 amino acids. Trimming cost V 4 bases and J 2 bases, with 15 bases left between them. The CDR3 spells CSVADRSLAGNTIYF. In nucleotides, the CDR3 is TGCAGCGTTGCGGACAGATCGTTAGCTGGAAACACCATATATTTT.

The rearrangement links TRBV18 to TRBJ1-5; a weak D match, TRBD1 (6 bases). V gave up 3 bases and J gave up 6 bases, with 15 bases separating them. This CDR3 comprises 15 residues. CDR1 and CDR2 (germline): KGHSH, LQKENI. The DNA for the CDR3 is TGTGCCAGCTCACCCGGGACAAGGGTAAGTCAGCCCCAGCATTTT. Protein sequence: CASSPGTRVSQPQHF. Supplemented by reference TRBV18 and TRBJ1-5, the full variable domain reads NAGVMQNPRHLVRRRGQEARLRCSPMKGHSHVYWYRQLPEEGLKFMVYLQKENIIDESGMPKERFSAEFPKEGPSILRIQQVVRGDSAAYFCASSPGTRVSQPQHFGDGTRLSIL.

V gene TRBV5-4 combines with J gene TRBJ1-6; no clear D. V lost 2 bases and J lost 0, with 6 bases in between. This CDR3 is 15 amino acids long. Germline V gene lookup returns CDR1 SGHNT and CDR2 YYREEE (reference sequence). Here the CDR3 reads CASSFGASYNSPLHF. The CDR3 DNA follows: TGTGCCAGCAGCTTTGGAGCCTCCTATAATTCACCCCTCCACTTT. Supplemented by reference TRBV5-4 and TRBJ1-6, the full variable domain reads ETGVTQSPTHLIKTRGQQVTLRCSSQSGHNTVSWYQQALGQGPQFIFQYYREEENGRGNFPPRFSGLQFPNYSSELNVNALELDDSALYLCASSFGASYNSPLHFGNGTRLTVT.

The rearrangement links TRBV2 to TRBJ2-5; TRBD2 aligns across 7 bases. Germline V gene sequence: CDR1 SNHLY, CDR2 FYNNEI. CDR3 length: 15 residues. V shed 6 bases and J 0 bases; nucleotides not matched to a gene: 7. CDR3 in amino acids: CASSGGRNYQETQYF. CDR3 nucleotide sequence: TGTGCCAGCAGCGGGGGGAGGAACTACCAAGAGACCCAGTACTTC.

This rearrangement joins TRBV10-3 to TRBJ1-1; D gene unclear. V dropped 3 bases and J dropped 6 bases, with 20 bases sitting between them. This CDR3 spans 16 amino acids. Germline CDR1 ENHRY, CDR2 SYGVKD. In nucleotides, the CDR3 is TGTGCCATCAGTGAAGGGAGGTACACCTTGGGGTCTGAAGCTTTCTTT. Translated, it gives CAISEGRYTLGSEAFF.

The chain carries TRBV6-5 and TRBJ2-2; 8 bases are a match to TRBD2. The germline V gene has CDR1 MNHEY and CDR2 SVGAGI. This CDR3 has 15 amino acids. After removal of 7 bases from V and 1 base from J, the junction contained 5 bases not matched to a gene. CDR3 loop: CASTRGAQNTGELFF. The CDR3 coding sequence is TGTGCCAGCACGCGGGGGGCTCAGAACACCGGGGAGCTGTTTTTT.

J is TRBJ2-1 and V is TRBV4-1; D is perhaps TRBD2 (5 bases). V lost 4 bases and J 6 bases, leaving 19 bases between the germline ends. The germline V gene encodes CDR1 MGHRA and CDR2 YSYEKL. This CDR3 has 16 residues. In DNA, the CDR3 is TGCGCCAGCAGCCGATACCGGGATTCTGCCCCCAATGAGCAGTTCTTC. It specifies CASSRYRDSAPNEQFF.

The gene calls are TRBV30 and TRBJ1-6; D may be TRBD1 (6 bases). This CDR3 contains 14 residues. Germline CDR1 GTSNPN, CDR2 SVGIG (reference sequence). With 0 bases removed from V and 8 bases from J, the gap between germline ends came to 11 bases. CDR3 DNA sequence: TGTGCCTGGAGTGTACTACAGGGCGATTCACCCCTCCACTTT. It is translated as CAWSVLQGDSPLHF.

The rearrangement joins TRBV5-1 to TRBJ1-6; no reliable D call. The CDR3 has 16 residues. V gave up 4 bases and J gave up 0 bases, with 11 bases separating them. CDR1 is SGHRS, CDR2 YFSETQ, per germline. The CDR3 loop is CASSRNTYSYNSPLHF. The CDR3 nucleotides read TGCGCCAGCAGCCGCAACACGTACTCCTATAATTCACCCCTCCACTTT.

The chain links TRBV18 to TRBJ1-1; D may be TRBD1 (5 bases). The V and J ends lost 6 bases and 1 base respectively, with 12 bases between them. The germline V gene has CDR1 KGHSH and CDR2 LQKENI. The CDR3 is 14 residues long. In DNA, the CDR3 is TGTGCCAGCTCCACCTCGGGGGGGAACACTGAAGCTTTCTTT. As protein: CASSTSGGNTEAFF.

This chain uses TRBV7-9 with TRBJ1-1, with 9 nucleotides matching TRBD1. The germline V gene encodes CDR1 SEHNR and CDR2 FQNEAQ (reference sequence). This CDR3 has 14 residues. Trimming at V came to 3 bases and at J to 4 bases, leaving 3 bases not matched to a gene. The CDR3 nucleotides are TGTGCCAGCAGCTTCCTGACAGGGGGCACTGAAGCTTTCTTT. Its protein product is CASSFLTGGTEAFF. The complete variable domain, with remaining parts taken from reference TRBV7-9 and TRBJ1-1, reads DTGVSQNPRHKITKRGQNVTFRCDPISEHNRLYWYRQTLGQGPEFLTYFQNEAQLEKSRLLSDRFSAERPKGSFSTLEIQRTEQGDSAMYLCASSFLTGGTEAFFGQGTRLTVV.

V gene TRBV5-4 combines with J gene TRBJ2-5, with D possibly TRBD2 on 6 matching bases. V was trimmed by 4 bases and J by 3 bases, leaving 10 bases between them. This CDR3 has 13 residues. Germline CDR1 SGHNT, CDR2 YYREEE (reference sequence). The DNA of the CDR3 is TGTGCCAGCAGCCGTGGAGGGGAAGAGACCCAGTACTTC. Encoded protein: CASSRGGEETQYF. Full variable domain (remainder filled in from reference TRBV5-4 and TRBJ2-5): ETGVTQSPTHLIKTRGQQVTLRCSSQSGHNTVSWYQQALGQGPQFIFQYYREEENGRGNFPPRFSGLQFPNYSSELNVNALELDDSALYLCASSRGGEETQYFGPGTRLLVL.

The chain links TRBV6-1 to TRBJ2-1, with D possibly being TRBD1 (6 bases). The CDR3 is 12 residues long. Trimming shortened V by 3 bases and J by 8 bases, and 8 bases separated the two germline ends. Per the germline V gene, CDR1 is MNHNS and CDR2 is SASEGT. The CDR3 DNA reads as TGTGCCAGCAGTGATACAGGGTATGAGCAGTTCTTC. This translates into CASSDTGYEQFF.

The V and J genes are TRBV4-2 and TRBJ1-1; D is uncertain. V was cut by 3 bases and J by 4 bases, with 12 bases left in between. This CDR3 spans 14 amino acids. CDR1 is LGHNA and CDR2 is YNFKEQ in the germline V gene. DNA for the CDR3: TGTGCCAGCAGCCAGGCCGCGGGCAGCACTGAAGCTTTCTTT. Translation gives CASSQAAGSTEAFF.